This T cell receptor (beta chain) was captured in a study of T cell responses to AZD1222 COVID-19 vaccine. Findings of the study overall: After the peak T cell response, and only then, were repertoires sampled.

For this clone: Its antigen is undetermined.

Data came from immunoSEQ multiplex PCR; TCRdb stores just in-frame clones and leaves some out. The repertoire has about 150,000 clones, 80% to 95% of them found once; the top ten carry less than 2.5%. The origin of this receptor is an adult in good health. The source material was peripheral blood, sampled on day 0 of AZD1222 vaccination.

Written as DNA, the CDR3 is TGTGCCAGCAGTTTAAGGCCGGCGGACTATGGCTACACCTTC. It is translated as CASSLRPADYGYTF. The chain has TRBV27 and TRBJ1-2; no firm D call. Trimming removed 2 bases at V and 3 bases at J, with 10 bases between. The CDR3 length is 14 residues. Germline CDR1 is MNHEY and CDR2 is SMNVEV (reference sequence).